This TCR beta chain was recovered during a study of T cell responses to AZD1222 COVID-19 vaccine (dated by TCRdb to the early 2020s). Study-wide context: TCR sequencing covered 233 trial participants: 207 given two doses of AZD1222 and 26 given two doses of MenACWY control vaccine. Trial participants were enrolled into age subgroups of 18-55, 56-69 and 70-plus years, which contained around 150, 29 and 61 TCR-sequenced participants, respectively.

In the case of this clone: Its specific antigen is unknown. Base quality data are lacking; no much larger clone is found one base away.

The time point label, read with the paper, signifies: about 28 days (+/-7) after the second vaccine dose. Because spike-specific TCR depth and breadth did not differ between the two schedules, AZD1222 recipients who got a second dose at roughly 4 weeks were pooled with those who got a second dose at roughly 12 weeks. Vaccinee samples were obtained from the UK trials COV001 and COV002, which included a single-blind randomized controlled phase 2/3 trial of AZD1222 (ChAdOx1 nCoV-19) in healthy adults. For TCRbeta chain sequencing, PBMC samples were collected from trial participants at day 0 and at day 28 after the second dose. The CDR3 regions of human TCRbeta chains were analyzed by immunosequencing. From the authors' description of their analysis: TCRs in the repertoires were compared against a reference library of SARS-CoV-2-specific TCRs that had been generated with the MIRA antigen-specificity platform. Breadth meant the fraction of unique TCRs that were SARS-CoV-2-associated, whereas depth meant the fraction of total T cells that were SARS-CoV-2-associated. Using the MIRA data, each spike-specific TCR was assigned both to the spike region to which the TCR was reactive and to a CD4 or CD8 class. Log10-transformed breadth and depth values were compared by one-way ANOVA with Sidak's multiple comparisons tests. Here the immuneACCESS table is served through TCRdb, limited to in-frame sequences with V and J called. Missing clones are a known gap in these copies; in checked studies unresolved V genes cover under half, and the rest lacks a known reason. The DNA was the basis for D and trimming; V, J and clone size are from that table. The sample table shows about 46,000 clones, and approximately 90% are seen once. The ten largest clones take up around 1.1% of the sample.

Clipping removes 2 bases from V and 4 bases from J, with 2 as the unmatched junction base count. CDR1 and CDR2 are drawn from the germline V gene: SGDLS, YYNGEE. The CDR3 starts with the cysteine, ends with the phenylalanine, and has 14 residues. The only DNA kept is the CDR3, 42 bases in frame from the first base. What the authors observed across the whole study: Vaccine-associated CD4 TCRs spanned the whole spike protein, with dominant responses in regions 160-218 and 743-854. In the small 56-69-year group, the increase in depth fell short of significance, most likely because of low power. Participants were mostly white British and included more females than males, and it was suggested by the authors that clonal diversity may have been underestimated. No day 14 peak-response samples were available, so repertoires were characterized only after the peak T cell response. Nearly half of unique spike-specific TCRs reportedly recognized epitopes outside regions mutated in the B.1.351 and B.1.1.7 variants. Conclusions about previously exposed vaccinees are limited because only five or six AZD1222 recipients were SARS-CoV-2 seropositive at baseline. After two AZD1222 doses, both the breadth and the depth of spike-specific TCRs were significantly higher than at day 0 and than in MenACWY recipients.

The sequence came from an adult who received the AZD1222 COVID-19 vaccine. Recombination connected TRBV9 to TRBJ1-3, and TRBD1 matches 8 of the central bases. Sample: peripheral blood, taken 28 days after the second AZD1222 dose. The CDR3 corresponds to CASSVGQDGNTIYF. The DNA sequence follows: TGTGCCAGCAGCGTGGGACAGGACGGAAACACCATATATTTT. Reference TRBV9 and TRBJ1-3 proteins supply the regions before and after the CDR3; the full variable domain is: DSGVTQTPKHLITATGQRVTLRCSPRSGDLSVYWYQQSLDQGLQFLIQYYNGEERAKGNILERFSAQQFPDLHSELNLSSLELGDSALYFCASSVGQDGNTIYFGEGSWLTVV.